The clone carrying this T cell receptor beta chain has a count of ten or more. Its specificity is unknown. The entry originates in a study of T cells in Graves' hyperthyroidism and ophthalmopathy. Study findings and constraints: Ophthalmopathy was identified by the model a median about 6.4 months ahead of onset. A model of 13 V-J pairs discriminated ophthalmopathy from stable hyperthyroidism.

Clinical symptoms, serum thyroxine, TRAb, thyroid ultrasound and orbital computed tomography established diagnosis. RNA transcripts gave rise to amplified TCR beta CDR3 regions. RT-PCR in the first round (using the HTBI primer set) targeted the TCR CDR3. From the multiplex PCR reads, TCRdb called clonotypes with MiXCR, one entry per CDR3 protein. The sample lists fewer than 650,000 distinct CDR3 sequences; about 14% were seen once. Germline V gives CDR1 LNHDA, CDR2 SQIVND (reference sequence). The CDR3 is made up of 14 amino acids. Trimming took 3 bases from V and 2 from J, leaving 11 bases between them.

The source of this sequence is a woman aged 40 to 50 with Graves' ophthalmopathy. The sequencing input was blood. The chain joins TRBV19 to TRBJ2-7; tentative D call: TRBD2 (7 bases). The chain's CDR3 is CASSIRGGAYEQYF. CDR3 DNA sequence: TGTGCCAGTAGTATTAGGGGGGGAGCCTACGAGCAGTACTTC.